This paragraph reports one T cell receptor beta chain. Its target is not known. The germline gives CDR1 MNHEY, CDR2 SMNVEV (reference sequence). The V end lost 4 bases, the J end lost 10 bases, and 14 bases lay between the germline ends. This CDR3 is built from 14 residues. The data originate from a study of T-cell memory formation after mild COVID-19. At the level of the study: TCR clusters were largely donor specific.

TCRdb re-derived calls from the 5' RACE reads in MiXCR, one entry per CDR3 protein. The top ten clones hold 9.5% to 15% of a sample with approximately 490,000 distinct CDR3 sequences, around 21% of them seen once. Findings of the study overall: Most CD4+ clones that shrank were in CM and EM, while CD8+ ones turned up in EMRA. There were some responding clones in pre-infection memory, which suggested that cross-reactive memory had joined.

The V call is TRBV27, the J call TRBJ1-6; the D is unclear. This clonotype originated in an adult woman who had mild COVID-19 (a few samples of this study predate the infection). Cell type and time point are not known. The sample taken for sequencing was PBMCs or a T cell subset sorted from them (not recorded which). CDR3 in amino acids: CASSYLGRESPLHF. In DNA, the CDR3 is TGTGCCAGCAGTTATTTGGGTCGGGAGTCACCCCTCCACTTT.